Following are 18 T cell receptor beta chains from one sample sequenced in a study of cytomegalovirus exposure and HLA in healthy donors. Data came from immunoSEQ multiplex PCR; TCRdb stores just in-frame clones and leaves some out. The profile covers approximately 60,000 clones, with 75% to 95% appearing a single time and around 2.8% taken by the ten largest. The source material was PBMCs. The origin of the receptors is a man between 18 and 35 years old in good health and CMV-seronegative.

For this clone: Distinct nucleotide sequences in the sample also encode this CDR3. The rearrangement links TRBV14 to TRBJ1-1; D unclear. The CDR3 is 14 amino acids. With 1 base removed from V and 0 bases from J, the gap between germline ends came to 6 bases. Germline assignment: CDR1 SGHDN and CDR2 FVKESK. The CDR3 loop is CASSQAGMNTEAFF. The CDR3 DNA reads TGTGCCAGCAGCCAAGCAGGTATGAACACTGAAGCTTTCTTT.

This clone was counted a few times. V is TRBV19 and J is TRBJ1-2; 9 positions agree with TRBD1. The germline V gene has CDR1 LNHDA and CDR2 SQIVND (reference sequence). V gave up 5 bases and J gave up 3 bases; unmatched junction bases: 4. CDR3 size: 14 residues. CDR3 protein: CASSPGTGYYGYTF. The CDR3, as DNA: TGTGCCAGTAGTCCCGGGACAGGGTACTATGGCTACACCTTC.

The chain has TRBV28 and TRBJ1-2; possibly TRBD1 for D (6 bases). The germline V and J ends were trimmed by 6 bases and 1 base, with 21 bases remaining between them. CDR3 length equals 17 residues. Germline loops: CDR1 MDHEN, CDR2 SYDVKM. In nucleotides, the CDR3 is TGTGCCAGCAGGGCGGGGGGGCCCCTCGTCGGTAACTATGGCTACACCTTC. Translated: CASRAGGPLVGNYGYTF.

The V call is TRBV11-2, the J call TRBJ1-1; 10 bases map to TRBD1. Trimming at V came to 5 bases and at J to 6 bases, leaving 12 bases not matched to a gene. This CDR3 is built from 16 residues. Germline V gene lookup returns CDR1 SGHAT and CDR2 FQNNGV. CDR3 residues: CASSPHRQGAVAEAFF. The CDR3 DNA reads TGTGCCAGCAGCCCCCACCGACAGGGGGCTGTGGCTGAAGCTTTCTTT.

The chain joins TRBV28 to TRBJ2-3; tentative D call: TRBD2 (5 bases). V was trimmed by 4 bases and J by 3 bases, leaving 14 bases between them. In germline, CDR1 is MDHEN, CDR2 SYDVKM. The CDR3 length is 15 residues. CDR3 residues: CASSSRDLLTDTQYF. CDR3 coding DNA: TGTGCCAGCAGTTCCCGGGATCTCTTGACAGATACGCAGTATTTT.

This clone was observed a single time. The CDR3 spells CASSGGQSYNEQFF. The CDR3 DNA reads TGCGCCAGCAGCGGGGGACAGTCCTACAATGAGCAGTTCTTC. The V gene is TRBV5-1, the J gene TRBJ2-1, with 7 bases fitting TRBD1. V shed 4 bases, J shed 1 base, and the junction held 2 bases outside the gene matches. The CDR3 covers 14 residues. The germline CDR1 and CDR2 sequences are SGHRS and YFSETQ.

The CDR3 bases are TGTGCCAGCAGCCCCCTGTTTGGGAGCATGAACACTGAAGCTTTCTTT. It codes for CASSPLFGSMNTEAFF. V usage is TRBV28 and J usage is TRBJ1-1, with D hard to call. Germline loops: CDR1 MDHEN, CDR2 SYDVKM. CDR3 length: 16 residues. Trimming pared 6 bases from V and 0 bases from J, leaving 17 bases between. Full variable domain (outside the CDR3, taken from reference TRBV28 and TRBJ1-1): DVKVTQSSRYLVKRTGEKVFLECVQDMDHENMFWYRQDPGLGLRLIYFSYDVKMKEKGDIPEGYSVSREKKERFSLILESASTNQTSMYLCASSPLFGSMNTEAFFGQGTRLTVV.

This sequence joins TRBV19 and TRBJ1-1; D unresolved. CDR3 length: 13 amino acids. Trimming took off 5 bases at V and 1 base at J, with 8 bases between the two ends. Germline CDR1 reads LNHDA; CDR2 reads SQIVND (reference sequence). This chain's CDR3 is CASSVTENTEAFF. CDR3 coding DNA: TGTGCCAGTAGTGTAACAGAGAACACTGAAGCTTTCTTT.

This rearrangement joins TRBV27 to TRBJ1-2, with 7 nucleotides matching TRBD1. The junction had 10 bases not matched to a gene; V was cut back by 2 bases and J by 4 bases. Per germline, CDR1 MNHEY and CDR2 SMNVEV (reference sequence). This CDR3 contains 16 residues. The CDR3 coding sequence is TGTGCCAGCAGTTTAACGGACAGAGGGGGCGCCTATGGCTACACCTTC. As protein: CASSLTDRGGAYGYTF.

This clone came up once. J is TRBJ2-2 and V is TRBV9; 11 bases map to TRBD2. CDR1 and CDR2 from the germline V gene are SGDLS and YYNGEE. This CDR3 has 17 amino acids. Trimming took 4 bases from V and 1 from J; bases not matched to a gene: 6. Here the CDR3 DNA reads TGTGCCAGCAGCCCCGATAGCGGGAGGGGGAACACCGGGGAGCTGTTTTTT. Protein product: CASSPDSGRGNTGELFF.

DNA of the CDR3: TGTGCCAGCAGTTTCCAGGGGGTCGGTGGCTACGAGCAGTACTTC. Translated, it gives CASSFQGVGGYEQYF. This chain uses TRBV28 with TRBJ2-7, with TRBD1 matching over 7 bases. This CDR3 has 15 amino acids. With 3 bases clipped from V and 3 bases from J, the junction kept 8 bases outside the gene matches. The germline gives CDR1 MDHEN, CDR2 SYDVKM.

The genes are TRBV15 and TRBJ1-1; D unresolved. Germline lookup yields CDR1 LNHNV and CDR2 YYDKDF (reference sequence). The V end lost 2 bases, the J end lost 1 base, and 8 bases lay between the germline ends. The CDR3 runs 14 residues. CDR3 bases: TGTGCCACCAGCAGACAGACGGGGAACACTGAAGCTTTCTTT. Encoded protein: CATSRQTGNTEAFF.

The V and J genes are TRBV7-9 and TRBJ2-7, with TRBD2 matching over 8 bases. Per the germline V gene, CDR1 is SEHNR and CDR2 is FQNEAQ (reference sequence). V lost 7 bases to trimming and J lost 2 bases; unmatched junction nucleotides: 7. This CDR3 is built from 14 residues. CDR3: CASTPGGGTYEQYF. CDR3 coding DNA: TGTGCCAGCACCCCGGGCGGGGGGACCTACGAGCAGTACTTC.

This clone was recorded once. The chain joins TRBV19 to TRBJ1-1, with 8 bases that match TRBD1. There are 17 residues in the CDR3. The germline V gene has CDR1 LNHDA and CDR2 SQIVND (reference sequence). V gave up 5 bases and J gave up 2 bases; unmatched junction bases: 13. CDR3 in amino acids: CASSSYRGGLFNTEAFF. CDR3 nucleotides: TGTGCCAGTAGTTCTTACAGGGGGGGCCTTTTTAACACTGAAGCTTTCTTT.

The gene calls are TRBV4-1 and TRBJ2-7; possibly TRBD2 for D (5 bases). Germline lookup yields CDR1 MGHRA and CDR2 YSYEKL. Trimming left V 3 bases short and J 8 bases short, with 23 bases between. CDR3 length: 16 amino acids. This chain's CDR3 is CASSHIGSGGSSQQYF. DNA of the CDR3: TGCGCCAGCAGCCACATCGGAAGCGGTGGGTCCTCACAGCAGTACTTC.

A remark on this clone: Germline is not matched at one junction end, which may reflect a read error. This sequence joins TRBV15 and TRBJ2-7, with D possibly TRBD2 on 7 matching bases. The CDR3 covers 14 residues. Germline V gives CDR1 LNHNV, CDR2 YYDKDF (reference sequence). Here the CDR3 DNA reads TGTGCCACAAGCAAAGGGGGGGCAACCTACGAGCAGTACTTC. Its translation: CATSKGGATYEQYF.

This chain links TRBV19 with TRBJ2-5; D not resolved. Germline CDR1 and CDR2: LNHDA and SQIVND (reference sequence). This CDR3 spans 12 amino acids. V was trimmed by 4 bases and J by 4 bases, leaving 7 bases between them. This CDR3 reads CASSSSRETQYF. CDR3 sequence (DNA): TGTGCCAGTAGTAGTAGCAGAGAGACCCAGTACTTC. Full variable domain (remainder filled in from reference TRBV19 and TRBJ2-5): DGGITQSPKYLFRKEGQNVTLSCEQNLNHDAMYWYRQDPGQGLRLIYYSQIVNDFQKGDIAEGYSVSREKKESFPLTVTSAQKNPTAFYLCASSSSRETQYFGPGTRLLVL.

The chain has TRBV6-6 and TRBJ1-1, with D maybe TRBD1 (6 bases). V was shortened by 2 bases and J by 1 base, with 14 bases between the two germline ends. Per germline, CDR1 MNHNY and CDR2 SVGAGI (reference sequence). The CDR3 runs to 16 residues. The CDR3: CASSYVLGQRNTEAFF. The CDR3 bases are TGTGCCAGCAGTTACGTCCTTGGACAGAGGAACACTGAAGCTTTCTTT.